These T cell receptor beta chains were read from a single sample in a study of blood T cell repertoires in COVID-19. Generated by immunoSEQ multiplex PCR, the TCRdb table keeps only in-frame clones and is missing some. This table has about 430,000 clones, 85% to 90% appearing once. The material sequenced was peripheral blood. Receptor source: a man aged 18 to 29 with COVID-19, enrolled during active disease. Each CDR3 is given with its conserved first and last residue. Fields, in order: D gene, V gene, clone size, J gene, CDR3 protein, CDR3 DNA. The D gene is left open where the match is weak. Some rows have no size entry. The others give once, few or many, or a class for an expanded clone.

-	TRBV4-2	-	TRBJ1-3	CASSQEIFKSSGNTIYF	TGTGCCAGCAGCCAAGAGATCTTTAAGAGCTCTGGAAACACCATATATTTT
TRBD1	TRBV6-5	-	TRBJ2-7	CASSPRDRGLYEQYF	TGTGCCAGCAGTCCACGGGACAGGGGGCTTTACGAGCAGTACTTC
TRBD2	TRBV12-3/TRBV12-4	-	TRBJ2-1	CASRGLAGKGQFF	TGTGCCAGCAGGGGACTAGCGGGAAAGGGGCAGTTCTTC
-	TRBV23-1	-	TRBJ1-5	CASSPNTRTDDSNQPQHF	TGCGCCAGCAGTCCCAATACTAGGACAGACGATAGCAATCAGCCCCAGCATTTT
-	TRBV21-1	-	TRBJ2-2	CASSPRERDRRTGELFF	TGTGCCAGCAGCCCGCGAGAGAGGGACAGGAGAACCGGGGAGCTGTTTTTT
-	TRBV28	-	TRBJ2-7	CASSLARDEQYF	TGTGCCAGCAGTTTGGCTCGGGACGAGCAGTACTTC
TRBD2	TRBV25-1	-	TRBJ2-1	CASSGGGAGSYNEQFF	TGTGCCAGCAGTGGGGGGGGAGCGGGCTCCTACAATGAGCAGTTCTTC
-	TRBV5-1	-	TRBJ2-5	CASSPGERGLETQYF	TGCGCCAGCAGCCCGGGAGAGAGAGGGCTAGAGACCCAGTACTTC
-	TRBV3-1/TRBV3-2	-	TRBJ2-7	CASSPWGGGRLVEQYF	TGTGCCAGCAGCCCCTGGGGCGGGGGCCGATTAGTAGAGCAGTACTTC
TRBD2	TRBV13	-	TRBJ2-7	CASSPRLSTSGRGYEQYF	TGTGCCAGCAGCCCCCGATTAAGTACTAGCGGGAGGGGGTACGAGCAGTACTTC
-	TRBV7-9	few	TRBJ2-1	CASSPVESGVHEQFF	TGTGCCAGCAGCCCAGTCGAGTCGGGAGTCCATGAGCAGTTCTTC
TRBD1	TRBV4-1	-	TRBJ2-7	CASSQALLGQGLYEQYF	TGCGCCAGCAGCCAAGCGCTCTTGGGACAGGGCTTGTACGAGCAGTACTTC
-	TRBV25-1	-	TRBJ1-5	CASSGGDGKQHF	TGTGCCAGCAGTGGGGGAGACGGGAAACAGCATTTT
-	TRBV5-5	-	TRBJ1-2	CASSSERLSPGFADGYTF	TGTGCCAGCAGCTCGGAGAGGTTAAGTCCAGGGTTCGCGGATGGCTACACCTTC
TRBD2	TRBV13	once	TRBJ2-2	CASRPRELAGIGELFF	TGTGCCAGCAGACCACGGGAACTAGCGGGAATTGGGGAGCTGTTTTTT
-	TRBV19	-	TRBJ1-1	CASSIHSIGSEAFF	TGTGCCAGTAGTATACACAGCATTGGGTCTGAAGCTTTCTTT
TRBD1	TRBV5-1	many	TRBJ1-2	CASSLPGQGHNGYTF	TGCGCCAGCAGCTTACCCGGACAGGGTCATAATGGCTACACCTTC
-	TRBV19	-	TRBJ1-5	CASSIERGGGNQPQHF	TGTGCCAGTAGTATAGAAAGGGGTGGGGGCAATCAGCCCCAGCATTTT
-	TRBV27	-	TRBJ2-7	CASSLAVTALEQYF	TGTGCCAGCAGTTTAGCGGTTACTGCCCTCGAGCAGTACTTC
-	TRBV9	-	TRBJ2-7	CASSVGAAVSYEQYF	TGTGCCAGCAGCGTGGGGGCAGCCGTCTCCTACGAGCAGTACTTC
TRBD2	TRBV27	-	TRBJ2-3	CASSSGLAGPADTQYF	TGTGCCAGCAGTTCCGGACTAGCGGGACCCGCAGATACGCAGTATTTT
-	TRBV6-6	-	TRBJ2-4	CASSFAGSTWGNIQYF	TGTGCCAGCAGTTTCGCAGGGTCGACATGGGGCAACATTCAGTACTTC
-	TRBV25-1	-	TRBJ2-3	CASSERGSTDTQYF	TGTGCCAGCAGTGAGCGGGGTAGCACAGATACGCAGTATTTT
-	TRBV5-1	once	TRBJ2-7	CASSHQRERWDEQYF	TGCGCCAGCAGCCACCAACGGGAGAGGTGGGACGAGCAGTACTTC
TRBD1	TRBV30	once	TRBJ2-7	CAWSVGQGYDEQYF	TGTGCCTGGAGTGTGGGACAGGGGTATGACGAGCAGTACTTC
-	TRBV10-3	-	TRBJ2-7	CAIKADASSYEQYF	TGTGCCATCAAGGCCGATGCTAGCTCCTACGAGCAGTACTTC
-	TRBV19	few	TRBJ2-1	CASSPRFSTDEQFF	TGTGCCAGTAGTCCTCGTTTTAGTACCGATGAGCAGTTCTTC